This TCR beta chain was profiled in a study of blood T cells in healthy people across ages. At the level of the study: About one barcoded TCR beta cDNA was captured per two T cells.

All donors came from Russia, were Caucasian and healthy, and spanned ages roughly 6 to 100. This clonotype was seen a handful of times. Losses at the gene ends were 1 base for V and 6 bases for J; bases not matched to a gene: 11. CDR3 length: 15 amino acids. Germline V gene sequence: CDR1 DFQATT, CDR2 SNEGSKA (reference sequence). With a J-beta primer mix and a sample-barcoded 5' primer, a second PCR ran about 7 to 12 cycles. Each of the cDNA molecules was tagged by a template-switch adaptor with 12 random nucleotides. MiXCR was run by TCRdb on the 5' RACE reads, yielding one entry per CDR3 protein. This sample has roughly 700,000 distinct CDR3 sequences, with more than 20% found just once. These data also formed part of another study, on T cells of mothers and their children. This second report adds: The sample comes from fewer than ten healthy Caucasian donors: mothers and children.

Input material: blood. This TCR derives from a boy aged 5-17 years in good health. The chain employs TRBV20-1 and TRBJ2-7, with 8 bases matching TRBD1. CDR3 in DNA: TGCAGTGCTAGAGGGGCAGGGGGCAGGTTCGGCGAGCAGTACTTC. Its translation is CSARGAGGRFGEQYF.